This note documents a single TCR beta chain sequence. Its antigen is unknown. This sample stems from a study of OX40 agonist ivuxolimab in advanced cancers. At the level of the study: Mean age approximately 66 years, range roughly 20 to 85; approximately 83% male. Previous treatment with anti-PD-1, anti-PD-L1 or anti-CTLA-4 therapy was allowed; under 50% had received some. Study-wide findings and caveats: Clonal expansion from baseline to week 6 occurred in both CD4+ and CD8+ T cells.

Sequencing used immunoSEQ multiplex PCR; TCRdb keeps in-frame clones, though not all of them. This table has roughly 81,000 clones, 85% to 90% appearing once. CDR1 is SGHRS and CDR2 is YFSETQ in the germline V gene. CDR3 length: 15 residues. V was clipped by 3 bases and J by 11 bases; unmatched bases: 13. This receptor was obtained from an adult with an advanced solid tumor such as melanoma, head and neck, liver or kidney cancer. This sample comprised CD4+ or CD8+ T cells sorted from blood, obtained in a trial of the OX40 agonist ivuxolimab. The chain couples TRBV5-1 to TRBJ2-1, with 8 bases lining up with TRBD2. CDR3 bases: TGCGCCAGCAGCTACTCGGGACTAGTGGGGGGTCAGCAGTTCTTC. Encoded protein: CASSYSGLVGGQQFF.